The 18 T cell receptor beta chains in this list originate from one sample, sequenced in a study of early T cells in non-severe SARS-CoV-2 infection. TCRdb re-called the 5' RACE reads through MiXCR, storing one row per CDR3 protein. The sample records about 30,000 distinct CDR3 sequences, 5.5% to 6% being singletons. The source material was whole blood. The receptors were sampled from an adult who was a healthcare worker with PCR-confirmed SARS-CoV-2 infection or an uninfected control (not recorded which).

This clonotype appeared many times. The chain couples TRBV18 to TRBJ2-7; 7 nucleotides align to TRBD1. The CDR3 has 15 residues. The ends lost 4 bases at V and 7 bases at J; junction bases unmatched: 13. Looked up from germline, CDR1 is KGHSH and CDR2 is LQKENI. The CDR3 sequence is CASSRSDRAKDEQYF. DNA for the CDR3: TGTGCCAGCTCACGGTCCGACAGGGCGAAGGATGAGCAGTACTTC.

This clonotype was observed many times. The genes are TRBV5-1 and TRBJ1-4; D might be TRBD1 (6 bases). The V gene's germline CDR1 is SGHRS and CDR2 YFSETQ. The CDR3 length is 16 residues. The V end lost 0 bases, the J end lost 5 bases, and 14 bases lay between the germline ends. Here the CDR3 reads CASSLAPGQQNEKLFF. DNA for the CDR3: TGCGCCAGCAGCTTGGCCCCGGGACAACAGAATGAAAAACTGTTTTTT.

This clonotype was detected ten times or more. The rearrangement links TRBV10-3 to TRBJ2-3; 9 positions agree with TRBD2. Germline V lookup: CDR1 ENHRY, CDR2 SYGVKD. The CDR3 extends over 16 amino acids. V trimming: 3 bases; J trimming: 4 bases; junction bases outside the gene matches: 8. CDR3 residues: CAISDLDSGGSDTQYF. The CDR3, as DNA: TGTGCCATCAGTGATTTGGATAGCGGGGGATCAGATACGCAGTATTTT.

This clonotype was counted at least ten times. This rearrangement joins TRBV2 to TRBJ2-7; D call uncertain. Germline values: CDR1 SNHLY, CDR2 FYNNEI. CDR3 length: 11 residues. V lost 5 bases and J lost 7, with 9 bases in between. CDR3 in amino acids: CASSPQREQYF. The CDR3, as DNA: TGTGCCAGCAGTCCCCAACGGGAGCAGTACTTC.

This clonotype has ten or more counts. V and J are TRBV3-1 and TRBJ2-1; maybe TRBD1 (5 bases). The CDR3 loop spans 13 amino acids. Germline V gene sequence: CDR1 LGHDT, CDR2 YNNKEL (reference sequence). Deletions cut 7 bases from V and 4 bases from J, with 11 bases between. CDR3 in amino acids: CASTPGAYNEQFF. DNA of the CDR3: TGTGCCAGCACCCCTGGGGCTTACAATGAGCAGTTCTTC.

The table lists this clonotype with many counts. The chain is built from TRBV19 and TRBJ2-5, with D unclear. The germline gives CDR1 LNHDA, CDR2 SQIVND (reference sequence). Deletions cut 3 bases from V and 5 bases from J, with 10 bases between. The CDR3 is 13 amino acids. The CDR3 coding sequence is TGTGCCAGTAGTATGATGGAGAGGGAGACCCAGTACTTC. Its protein is CASSMMERETQYF.

This clonotype showed up many times. This chain links TRBV28 with TRBJ2-4; no firm D call. The CDR3 contains 13 residues. Per germline, CDR1 MDHEN and CDR2 SYDVKM. V lost 7 bases and J lost 0, with 7 bases in between. The CDR3 coding sequence is TGTGCCAGCACAACGGTAGCCAAAAACATTCAGTACTTC. Protein product: CASTTVAKNIQYF.

The J gene is TRBJ2-7, the V gene TRBV11-2, with D possibly TRBD1 on 6 matching bases. V lost 5 bases and J 1 base, leaving 15 bases between the germline ends. The germline V gene encodes CDR1 SGHAT and CDR2 FQNNGV. The CDR3 length is 15 residues. CDR3 nucleotide sequence: TGTGCCAGCAGCCATTGGACAGACAAATCCTACGAGCAGTACTTC. It is translated as CASSHWTDKSYEQYF.

This clonotype was found a few times. The CDR3 here is CASSSQGQGNEQFF. DNA for the CDR3: TGTGCCAGCAGCTCCCAAGGACAGGGCAATGAGCAGTTCTTC. This chain joins TRBV7-8 and TRBJ2-1, with 8 bases lining up with TRBD1. J lost 6 bases, V lost 4 bases, and 5 bases had no gene match. The CDR3 covers 14 residues. Per germline, CDR1 SGHVS and CDR2 FQNEAQ.

This clonotype was observed many times. The chain joins TRBV5-6 to TRBJ1-6, with D perhaps matching TRBD1 (5 bases). V lost 4 bases and J 10 bases, leaving 12 bases between the germline ends. Per germline, CDR1 SGHDT and CDR2 YYEEEE. CDR3 length: 13 amino acids. The CDR3 sequence: CASSPRGRSPLHF. In DNA, the CDR3 is TGTGCCAGCAGCCCGCGGGGGAGATCACCCCTCCACTTT.

This clonotype was recorded at least ten times. The V and J genes are TRBV5-4 and TRBJ1-5; unclear D gene. Germline V gives CDR1 SGHNT, CDR2 YYREEE (reference sequence). CDR3 length equals 15 residues. Trimming took off 0 bases at V and 0 bases at J, with 7 bases between the two ends. The DNA for the CDR3 is TGTGCCAGCAGCTTGGGACAATATAGCAATCAGCCCCAGCATTTT. The encoded protein is CASSLGQYSNQPQHF.

This clonotype was recorded at least ten times. The chain is built from TRBV20-1 and TRBJ1-2; D remains ambiguous. This CDR3 comprises 15 residues. V lost 5 bases and J lost 8, with 24 bases in between. CDR1 and CDR2 from the germline V gene are DFQATT and SNEGSKA (reference sequence). The CDR3 nucleotides read TGCAGTGCTTTAGCTGACCAGGCACTCCGTTACGGCTACACCTTC. As protein: CSALADQALRYGYTF.

This clonotype appeared many times. The genes are TRBV20-1 and TRBJ2-7; D is possibly TRBD1 or TRBD2 (5 bases each). V was clipped by 8 bases and J by 0 bases, with 14 bases between them. This CDR3 has 13 amino acids. Germline CDR1 is DFQATT and CDR2 is SNEGSKA (reference sequence). CDR3 amino acids: CSNSRDPSYEQYF. Here the CDR3 DNA reads TGCAGTAATTCTCGGGACCCCTCCTACGAGCAGTACTTC.

This clonotype was counted at least ten times. V is TRBV15 and J is TRBJ2-7; 9 bases line up with TRBD1. V trimming: 3 bases; J trimming: 4 bases; junction bases outside the gene matches: 4. Per germline, CDR1 LNHNV and CDR2 YYDKDF (reference sequence). The CDR3 consists of 14 residues. The CDR3 DNA is TGTGCCACCAGCAGGGACAGGGGTCCATACGAGCAGTACTTC. The encoded protein is CATSRDRGPYEQYF.

This clonotype was seen ten or more times. The chain has TRBV5-1 and TRBJ2-2, with 7 positions matching TRBD1. V was clipped by 6 bases and J by 5 bases; unmatched bases: 7. This CDR3 comprises 14 residues. Germline values: CDR1 SGHRS, CDR2 YFSETQ. The chain's CDR3 is CASISGQQTGELFF. The CDR3 DNA sequence: TGCGCCAGCATTTCGGGACAGCAGACCGGGGAGCTGTTTTTT.

This clonotype was detected ten times or more. CDR3 nucleotide sequence: TGCGCCAGCAGCTTGGTGGCAGGCCGATACGAGCAGTACTTC. It encodes CASSLVAGRYEQYF. The chain uses TRBV5-1 and TRBJ2-7, with D uncertain. This CDR3 contains 14 residues. The V and J ends lost 0 bases and 4 bases respectively, with 11 bases between them. Germline loops: CDR1 SGHRS, CDR2 YFSETQ.

This sequence joins TRBV5-1 and TRBJ2-5; 9 nucleotides match TRBD1. This CDR3 comprises 13 residues. V gave up 4 bases and J gave up 5 bases; unmatched junction bases: 3. The germline CDR1 and CDR2 sequences are SGHRS and YFSETQ. The CDR3 region is CASSPGTGETQYF. The DNA of the CDR3 is TGCGCCAGCAGCCCCGGGACAGGGGAGACCCAGTACTTC.

The sample holds many counts of this clonotype. The chain combines TRBV6-5 with TRBJ1-6; tentative D call: TRBD1 (6 bases). In germline, CDR1 is MNHEY, CDR2 SVGAGI. With 6 bases removed from V and 4 bases from J, the gap between germline ends came to 19 bases. The CDR3 totals 17 residues. CDR3 sequence (DNA): TGTGCCAGCAGCCAAGCTTTTGACAGGAGTTATAATTCACCCCTCCACTTT. Encoded protein: CASSQAFDRSYNSPLHF.